This T cell receptor beta chain was retrieved from a study of graft-versus-host responses after intestinal transplantation. The data were produced by immunoSEQ multiplex PCR, yet TCRdb's version contains in-frame clones alone and is incomplete. The table has 30,000 to 45,000 clones, 80% to 85% seen once. In its sample, this clone was seen a few times. The germline V gene encodes CDR1 MNHNS and CDR2 SASEGT. The CDR3 has 14 residues. V dropped 3 bases and J dropped 3 bases, with 6 bases sitting between them. The receptor's source is a human patient who received an intestinal transplant, so some T cells may come from the graft donor. Sequenced material: PBMCs, taken 1070 days after transplant. The chain joins TRBV6-1 to TRBJ1-6; no firm D call. CDR3 residues: CASSDYIYNSPLHF. The CDR3 bases are TGTGCCAGCAGTGACTACATCTATAATTCACCCCTCCACTTT.